At least ten counts were recorded for the clone carrying this T cell receptor (beta chain). Its antigen is undetermined. This sample is drawn from a study of T-cell reconstitution after alpha-beta-depleted transplantation in children. Study-level results: T cells produced anew were the main source of T-cell counts and diversity one year after transplant.

Library preparation (for TCRbeta) was performed with unique molecular identifiers. TCRdb itself ran the PCR reads through MiXCR, one entry per CDR3 protein. The sample yields 190,000 or so distinct CDR3 sequences, about 6% seen once. Germline assignment: CDR1 SGHTA and CDR2 FQGNSA. This CDR3 spans 16 amino acids. J lost 5 bases, V lost 3 bases, and 6 bases had no gene match. The source material was PBMCs, sampled before TCRalphabeta/CD19-depleted stem cell transplant. This receptor was taken from a girl under three years old with combined immunodeficiency, due to receive a stem cell transplant. V usage is TRBV7-2 and J usage is TRBJ2-7; 14 nucleotides align to TRBD2. The CDR3 DNA reads TGTGCCAGCAGCTTGGGGACTAGCGGGGGCCTTGACGAGCAGTACTTC. Translation: CASSLGTSGGLDEQYF.